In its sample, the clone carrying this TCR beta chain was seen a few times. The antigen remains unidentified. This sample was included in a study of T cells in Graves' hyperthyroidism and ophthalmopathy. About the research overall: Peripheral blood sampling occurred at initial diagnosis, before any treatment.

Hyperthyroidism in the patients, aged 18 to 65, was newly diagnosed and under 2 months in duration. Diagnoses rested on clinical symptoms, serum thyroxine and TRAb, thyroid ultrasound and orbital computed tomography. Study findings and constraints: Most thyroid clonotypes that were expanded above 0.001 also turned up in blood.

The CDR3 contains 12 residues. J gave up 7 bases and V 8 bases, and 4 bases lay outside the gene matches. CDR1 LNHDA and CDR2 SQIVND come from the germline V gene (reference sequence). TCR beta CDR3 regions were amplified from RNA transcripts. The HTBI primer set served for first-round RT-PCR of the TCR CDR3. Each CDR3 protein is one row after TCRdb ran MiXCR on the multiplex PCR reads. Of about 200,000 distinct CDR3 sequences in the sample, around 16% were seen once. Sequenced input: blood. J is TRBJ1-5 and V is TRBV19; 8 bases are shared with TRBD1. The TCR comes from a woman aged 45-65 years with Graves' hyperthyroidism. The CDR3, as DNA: TGTGCCAGTGACAGGGGTGGACAGCCCCAGCATTTT. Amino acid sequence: CASDRGGQPQHF.